This T cell receptor (beta chain) comes out of a study of T cell clusters in autoimmune cytopenias. Study-wide results and limits: TRB repertoire shifts in secondary cytopenia and chronic lymphocytic leukemia mostly reflected lymphoma, not autoimmunity. Physiological T cell clusters of healthy donors were apparently absent in primary autoimmune cytopenia patients.

Measured by frequency, this clonotype is medium-sized. Its antigen remains unidentified. Per the germline V gene, CDR1 is ENHRY and CDR2 is SYGVKD. CDR3 length: 15 amino acids. Each sample's input was 250 ng genomic DNA, 30,000 to 45,000 genome equivalents. TRB rearrangements were amplified by touch-down multiplex PCR with mixed TRB-A/B primers. TCRdb reanalyzed the multiplex PCR reads and collapses them to one entry per CDR3 protein, without DNA. Its table lists about 5,000 distinct CDR3 sequences. These data were also reused for a study on T cell repertoires in aging, cancer and after chemotherapy. That work states: In healthy donors, age-related TCR diversity loss mainly reflected lost richness.

This receptor was obtained from a human donor in good health. The sequencing input was peripheral blood. J is TRBJ2-7 and V is TRBV10-3; the TCRdb call, TRBD1, lacks DNA for checking. The CDR3 spells CATNEPRAGDYEQYF.